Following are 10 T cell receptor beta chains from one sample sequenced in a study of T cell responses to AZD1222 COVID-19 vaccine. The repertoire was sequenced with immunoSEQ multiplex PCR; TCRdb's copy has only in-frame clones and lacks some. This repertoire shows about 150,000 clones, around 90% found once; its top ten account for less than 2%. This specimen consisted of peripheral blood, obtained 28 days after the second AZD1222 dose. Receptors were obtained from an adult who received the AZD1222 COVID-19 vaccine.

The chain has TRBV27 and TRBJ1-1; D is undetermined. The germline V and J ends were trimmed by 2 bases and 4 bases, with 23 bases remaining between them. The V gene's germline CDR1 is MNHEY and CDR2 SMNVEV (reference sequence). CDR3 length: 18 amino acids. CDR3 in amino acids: CASSLLASPVILGTEAFF. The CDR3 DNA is TGTGCCAGCAGTTTACTCGCAAGCCCAGTGATCCTGGGCACTGAAGCTTTCTTT.

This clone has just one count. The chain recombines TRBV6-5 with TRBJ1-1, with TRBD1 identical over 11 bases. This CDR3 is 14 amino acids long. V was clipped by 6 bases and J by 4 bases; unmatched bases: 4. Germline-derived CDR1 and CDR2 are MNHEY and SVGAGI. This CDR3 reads CASSRTGGGTEAFF. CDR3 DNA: TGTGCCAGCAGCCGGACAGGGGGCGGCACTGAAGCTTTCTTT.

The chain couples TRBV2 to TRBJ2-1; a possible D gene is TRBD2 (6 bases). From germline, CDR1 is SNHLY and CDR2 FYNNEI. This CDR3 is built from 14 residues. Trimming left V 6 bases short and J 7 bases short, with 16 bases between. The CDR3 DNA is TGTGCCAGCAGGACCACCTTTCTAGCGAATGAGCAGTTCTTC. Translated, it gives CASRTTFLANEQFF.

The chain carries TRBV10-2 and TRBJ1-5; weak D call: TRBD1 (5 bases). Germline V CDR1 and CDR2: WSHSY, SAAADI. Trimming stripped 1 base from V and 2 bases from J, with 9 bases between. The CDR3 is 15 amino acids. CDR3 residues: CASSEWGIGNQPQHF. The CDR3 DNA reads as TGCGCCAGCAGTGAGTGGGGGATCGGCAATCAGCCCCAGCATTTT.

The CDR3 loop reads CASSLDGIGTGGTDTQYF. The CDR3 coding sequence is TGTGCCAGCAGCTTAGATGGGATAGGGACAGGAGGCACAGATACGCAGTATTTT. The chain links TRBV11-2 to TRBJ2-3, with 8 bases fitting TRBD1. The CDR3 totals 18 residues. J gave up 1 base and V 0 bases, and 9 bases lay outside the gene matches. Germline CDR1 SGHAT, CDR2 FQNNGV. Supplemented by reference TRBV11-2 and TRBJ2-3, the full variable domain reads EAGVAQSPRYKIIEKRQSVAFWCNPISGHATLYWYQQILGQGPKLLIQFQNNGVVDDSQLPKDRFSAERLKGVDSTLKIQPAKLEDSAVYLCASSLDGIGTGGTDTQYFGPGTRLTVL.

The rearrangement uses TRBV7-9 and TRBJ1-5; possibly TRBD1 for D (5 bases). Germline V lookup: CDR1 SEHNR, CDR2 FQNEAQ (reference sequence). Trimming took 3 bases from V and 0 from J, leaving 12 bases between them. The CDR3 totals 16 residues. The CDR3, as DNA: TGTGCCAGCAGCTTGGGGTACCAGGGTAGCAATCAGCCCCAGCATTTT. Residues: CASSLGYQGSNQPQHF.

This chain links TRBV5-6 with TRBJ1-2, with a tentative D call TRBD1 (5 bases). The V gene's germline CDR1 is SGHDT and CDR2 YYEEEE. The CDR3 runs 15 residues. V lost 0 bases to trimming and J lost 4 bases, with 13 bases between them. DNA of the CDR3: TGTGCCAGCAGCTTGGGGACATCCTTAGTCTATGGCTACACCTTC. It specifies CASSLGTSLVYGYTF.

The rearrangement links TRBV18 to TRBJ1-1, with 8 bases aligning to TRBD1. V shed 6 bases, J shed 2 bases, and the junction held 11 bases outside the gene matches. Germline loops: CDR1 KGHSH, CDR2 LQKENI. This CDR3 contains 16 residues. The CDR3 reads CASSPLPGGANTEAFF. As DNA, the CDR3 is TGTGCCAGCTCCCCGCTTCCAGGGGGCGCAAACACTGAAGCTTTCTTT.

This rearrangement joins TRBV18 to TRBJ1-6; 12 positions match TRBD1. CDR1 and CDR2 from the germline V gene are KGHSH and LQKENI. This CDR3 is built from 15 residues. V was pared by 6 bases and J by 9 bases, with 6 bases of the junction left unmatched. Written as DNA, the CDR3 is TGTGCCAGCTCGCGGGACAGGGGGCAGGGTTCACCCCTCCACTTT. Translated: CASSRDRGQGSPLHF.

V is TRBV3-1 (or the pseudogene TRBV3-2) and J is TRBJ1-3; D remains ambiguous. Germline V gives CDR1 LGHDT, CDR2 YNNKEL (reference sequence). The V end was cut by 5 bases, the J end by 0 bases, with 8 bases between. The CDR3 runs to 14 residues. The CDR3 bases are TGTGCCAGCAGCATGGGTACCTCTGGAAACACCATATATTTT. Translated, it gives CASSMGTSGNTIYF.